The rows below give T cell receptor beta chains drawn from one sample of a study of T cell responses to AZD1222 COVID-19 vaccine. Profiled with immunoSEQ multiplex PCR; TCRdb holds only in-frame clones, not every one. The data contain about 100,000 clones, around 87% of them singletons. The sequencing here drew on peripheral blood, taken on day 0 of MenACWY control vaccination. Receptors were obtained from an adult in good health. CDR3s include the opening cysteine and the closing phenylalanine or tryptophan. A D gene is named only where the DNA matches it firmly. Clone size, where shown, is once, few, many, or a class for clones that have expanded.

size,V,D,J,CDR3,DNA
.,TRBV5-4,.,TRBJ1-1,CASSLWTTDEAFF,TGTGCCAGCAGCCTATGGACTACGGATGAAGCTTTCTTT
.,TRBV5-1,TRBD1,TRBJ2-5,CASRLSGTAETQYF,TGCGCCAGCAGATTATCCGGGACAGCGGAGACCCAGTACTTC
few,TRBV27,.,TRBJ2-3,CASSLTPPWDTQYF,TGTGCCAGCAGTTTAACCCCTCCCTGGGATACGCAGTATTTT
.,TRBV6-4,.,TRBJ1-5,CASSEERDQPQHF,TGTGCCAGCAGTGAGGAAAGGGATCAGCCCCAGCATTTT
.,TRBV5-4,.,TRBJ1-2,CASSEFPETASYGYTF,TGTGCCAGCAGCGAATTCCCAGAGACCGCTAGCTATGGCTACACCTTC
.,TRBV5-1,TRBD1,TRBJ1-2,CASSLGQGANYGYTF,TGCGCCAGCAGCTTGGGACAGGGAGCTAACTATGGCTACACCTTC
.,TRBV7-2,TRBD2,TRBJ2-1,CASSYSGSSYNEQFF,TGTGCCAGCAGCTATAGCGGGAGCTCCTACAATGAGCAGTTCTTC
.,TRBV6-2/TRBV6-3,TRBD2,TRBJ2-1,CASSYFGTSGGNEQFF,TGTGCCAGCAGTTACTTTGGGACTAGCGGGGGGAATGAGCAGTTCTTC
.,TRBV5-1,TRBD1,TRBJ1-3,CASTDTGAAGNTIYF,TGCGCCAGCACCGACACAGGGGCGGCTGGAAACACCATATATTTT
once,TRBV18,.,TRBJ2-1,CASSPGTLGEQFF,TGTGCCAGCTCACCTGGGACATTGGGTGAGCAGTTCTTC
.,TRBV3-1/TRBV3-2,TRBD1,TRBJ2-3,CASSQRRGQGSTDTQYF,TGTGCCAGCAGCCAAAGAAGAGGACAGGGTAGCACAGATACGCAGTATTTT
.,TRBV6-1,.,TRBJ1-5,CASSERRVSNQPQHF,TGTGCCAGCAGTGAAAGGAGGGTCAGCAATCAGCCCCAGCATTTT
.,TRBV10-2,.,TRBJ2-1,CASRLTGYNEQFF,TGCGCCAGCAGGCTGACGGGATACAATGAGCAGTTCTTC
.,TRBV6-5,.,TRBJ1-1,CASSPHTANTEAFF,TGTGCCAGCAGTCCACACACTGCCAACACTGAAGCTTTCTTT
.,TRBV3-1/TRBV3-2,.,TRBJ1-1,CASSSTSRNTEAFF,TGTGCCAGCAGTTCGACTTCACGGAACACTGAAGCTTTCTTT
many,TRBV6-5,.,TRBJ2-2,CASRSSGALAGELFF,TGTGCCAGCAGATCTTCCGGGGCGTTGGCCGGGGAGCTGTTTTTT
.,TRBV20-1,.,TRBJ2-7,CSARWVYEQYF,TGCAGTGCTAGGTGGGTTTACGAGCAGTACTTC
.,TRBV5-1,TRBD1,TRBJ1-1,CASSTDRGLDTEAFF,TGCGCCAGCAGCACGGACAGGGGGTTGGACACTGAAGCTTTCTTT
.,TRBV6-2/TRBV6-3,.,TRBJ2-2,CASSYRLPGATGELFF,TGTGCCAGCAGTTATAGGCTGCCGGGGGCCACCGGGGAGCTGTTTTTT
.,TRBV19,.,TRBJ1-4,CASQGQTNEKLFF,TGTGCCAGTCAGGGGCAGACTAATGAAAAACTGTTTTTT
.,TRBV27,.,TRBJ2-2,CASSLDEGYTGELFF,TGTGCCAGCAGTCTAGACGAGGGGTACACCGGGGAGCTGTTTTTT
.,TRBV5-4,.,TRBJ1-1,CASSARQVYAVGGSGTEAFF,TGTGCCAGCAGCGCCCGACAGGTTTATGCGGTGGGAGGGTCGGGTACTGAAGCTTTCTTT
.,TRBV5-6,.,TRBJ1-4,CASSLIATNEKLFF,TGTGCCAGCAGCTTGATTGCAACTAATGAAAAACTGTTTTTT
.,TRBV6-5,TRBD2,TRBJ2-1,CASSRLAEYNEQFF,TGTGCCAGCAGTCGCCTAGCGGAGTACAATGAGCAGTTCTTC
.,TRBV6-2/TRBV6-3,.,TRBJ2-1,CASSPRGGTSYNEQFF,TGTGCCAGCAGCCCCAGAGGGGGGACCTCCTACAATGAGCAGTTCTTC
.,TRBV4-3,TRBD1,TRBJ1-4,CASSPGQGEKLFF,TGCGCCAGCAGCCCCGGACAGGGCGAAAAACTGTTTTTT
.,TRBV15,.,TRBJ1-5,CATSRGNTGSPQPQHF,TGTGCCACCAGCAGAGGGAATACAGGGTCTCCCCAGCCCCAGCATTTT
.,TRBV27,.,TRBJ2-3,CASSDYGTSGPDTQYF,TGTGCCAGCAGTGATTACGGGACTTCCGGGCCGGATACGCAGTATTTT
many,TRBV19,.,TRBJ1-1,CASRIARQTEAFF,TGTGCCAGTAGAATCGCCCGTCAGACTGAAGCTTTCTTT
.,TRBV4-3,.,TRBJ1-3,CASSLDVGGYAGNTIYF,TGCGCCAGCAGCCTAGATGTGGGCGGGTATGCTGGAAACACCATATATTTT
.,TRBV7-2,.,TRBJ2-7,CASSLGDQGPPYEQYF,TGTGCCAGCAGCTTAGGGGACCAGGGGCCTCCCTACGAGCAGTACTTC
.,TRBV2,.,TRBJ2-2,CASSDRTATGELFF,TGTGCCAGCAGTGACAGGACAGCCACCGGGGAGCTGTTTTTT
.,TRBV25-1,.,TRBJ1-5,CASSEGHRRGPQHF,TGTGCCAGCAGTGAGGGACACCGGAGGGGGCCCCAGCATTTT
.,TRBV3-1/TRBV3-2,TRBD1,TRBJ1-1,CASSRQGTANTEAFF,TGTGCCAGCAGCCGACAGGGTACCGCGAACACTGAAGCTTTCTTT
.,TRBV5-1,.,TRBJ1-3,CASSLGESSGNTIYF,TGCGCCAGCAGCCTGGGCGAGAGCTCTGGAAACACCATATATTTT
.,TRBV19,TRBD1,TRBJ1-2,CASTRRDREDYGYTF,TGTGCCAGTACCCGACGGGACAGGGAAGACTATGGCTACACCTTC
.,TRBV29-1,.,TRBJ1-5,CSAVLGDQPQHF,TGCAGCGCCGTTCTCGGGGATCAGCCCCAGCATTTT
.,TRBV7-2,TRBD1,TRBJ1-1,CASSSSDRGMVEAFF,TGTGCCAGCAGCTCCTCGGACAGGGGAATGGTTGAAGCTTTCTTT
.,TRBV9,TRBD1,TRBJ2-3,CASSVQGAWMTTDTQYF,TGTGCCAGCAGCGTCCAGGGGGCCTGGATGACGACAGATACGCAGTATTTT
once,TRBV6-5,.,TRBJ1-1,CASSLYRNTEAFF,TGTGCCAGCAGTTTATACAGGAACACTGAAGCTTTCTTT
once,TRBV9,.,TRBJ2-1,CASSPDAGLSYNEQFF,TGTGCCAGCAGCCCGGACGCAGGCCTCTCCTACAATGAGCAGTTCTTC
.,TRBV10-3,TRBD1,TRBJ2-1,CAISEGDSSNEQFF,TGTGCCATCAGTGAGGGGGACAGTTCCAATGAGCAGTTCTTC
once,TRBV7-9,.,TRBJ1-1,CASSLGPRGASEAFF,TGTGCCAGCAGCTTAGGGCCCCGGGGAGCGAGTGAAGCTTTCTTT
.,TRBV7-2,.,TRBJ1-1,CASSLAYAHLGTEAFF,TGTGCCAGCAGCTTAGCGTATGCCCACTTGGGGACTGAAGCTTTCTTT
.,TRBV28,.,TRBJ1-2,CASIPPGGHHGYTF,TGTGCCAGCATTCCCCCGGGGGGACATCATGGCTACACCTTC
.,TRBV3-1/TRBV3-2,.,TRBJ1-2,CASSQDLAGSYGYTF,TGTGCCAGCAGCCAAGATCTGGCAGGTTCCTATGGCTACACCTTC
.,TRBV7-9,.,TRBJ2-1,CASSLNRAIYNEQFF,TGTGCCAGCAGCTTAAACAGGGCTATATACAATGAGCAGTTCTTC
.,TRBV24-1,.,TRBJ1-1,CATSKVNTEAFF,TGTGCCACCTCCAAGGTGAACACTGAAGCTTTCTTT
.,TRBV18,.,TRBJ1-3,CASSPGDGRNTIYF,TGTGCCAGCTCACCTGGGGACGGAAGAAACACCATATATTTT
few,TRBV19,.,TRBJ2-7,CASSTTGHGDYEQYF,TGTGCCAGTAGTACGACAGGCCACGGCGACTACGAGCAGTACTTC
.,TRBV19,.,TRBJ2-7,CASKGGSDEQYF,TGTGCCAGTAAAGGGGGATCCGACGAGCAGTACTTC
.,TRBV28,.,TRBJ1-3,CASSWSGNTIYF,TGTGCCAGCAGTTGGTCTGGAAACACCATATATTTT